These 27 T cell receptor beta chains share one sample of origin, sequenced in a study of blood T cell repertoires in COVID-19 (dated by TCRdb to about 2020). Receptor amplification or capture employed the immunoSEQ multiplex PCR assay. Sourced from immuneACCESS, this table was stored by TCRdb with only in-frame sequences that have V and J called. A share of the clones is absent; for the studies checked, an unresolved V gene accounts for under half, and the remainder has no known explanation. A total of roughly 350,000 clones appear in this sample, around nine tenths of them only once. The ten top clones hold around 7.9% of the sample. What was sequenced was peripheral blood. These receptors were obtained from an older woman with COVID-19, enrolled during active disease.

The V call is TRBV28, the J call TRBJ1-4; D remains unclear. The V gene's germline CDR1 is MDHEN and CDR2 SYDVKM. V was clipped by 9 bases and J by 3 bases, with 11 bases between them. This CDR3 has 13 amino acids. The CDR3 is CASGRRSNEKLFF. CDR3 nucleotide sequence: TGTGCCAGTGGGAGGCGGTCTAATGAAAAACTGTTTTTT. The full variable domain, completed using reference TRBV28 and TRBJ1-4, is DVKVTQSSRYLVKRTGEKVFLECVQDMDHENMFWYRQDPGLGLRLIYFSYDVKMKEKGDIPEGYSVSREKKERFSLILESASTNQTSMYLCASGRRSNEKLFFGSGTQLSVL.

V and J are TRBV24-1 and TRBJ2-2, with 9 bases identical to TRBD1. This CDR3 spans 16 amino acids. Trimming removed 5 bases from V and 1 base from J; junction bases left unmatched: 4. CDR1 and CDR2 from the germline V gene are KGHDR and SFDVKD. CDR3 protein: CATSVQGQGNTGELFF. CDR3 DNA sequence: TGTGCCACCAGTGTCCAGGGACAGGGGAACACCGGGGAGCTGTTTTTT.

The chain couples TRBV7-2 to TRBJ1-1; no definite D call. Germline V gene lookup returns CDR1 SGHTA and CDR2 FQGNSA. This CDR3 contains 14 residues. V was trimmed by 3 bases and J by 0 bases, leaving 8 bases between them. In DNA, the CDR3 is TGTGCCAGCAGCTTGCAGGTTCTGAACACTGAAGCTTTCTTT. Its translation: CASSLQVLNTEAFF.

In this sample, this clone turned up once. The chain has TRBV10-2 and TRBJ1-2; perhaps TRBD1 as D (6 bases). The CDR3 has 14 residues. V lost 0 bases and J 8 bases, leaving 13 bases between the germline ends. The germline V gene encodes CDR1 WSHSY and CDR2 SAAADI. The CDR3 DNA is TGCGCCAGCAGTGAGTCGGGGGCCAGAAGGGGCTACACCTTC. It encodes CASSESGARRGYTF.

The genes are TRBV9 and TRBJ2-2; 7 positions match TRBD1. The germline gives CDR1 SGDLS, CDR2 YYNGEE. After removal of 1 base from V and 1 base from J, the junction contained 1 base not matched to a gene. The CDR3 runs 15 residues. In DNA form, the CDR3 reads TGTGCCAGCAGCGTACGGACAGGGAACACCGGGGAGCTGTTTTTT. It is translated as CASSVRTGNTGELFF.

The genes are TRBV5-8 and TRBJ1-6, with D unclear. Germline V gene data show CDR1 as SGHTS and CDR2 as YDEGEE. V lost 0 bases, J lost 7 bases, and 8 bases lay in between. This CDR3 has 14 amino acids. Written as DNA, the CDR3 is TGTGCCAGCAGCTTGGGCAGGCTCAATTCACCCCTCCACTTT. Its translation: CASSLGRLNSPLHF.

The chain employs TRBV7-9 and TRBJ1-5, with TRBD1 matching 8 bases. CDR1 is SEHNR and CDR2 is FQNEAQ in the germline V gene (reference sequence). There are 15 residues in the CDR3. V lost 5 bases, J lost 0 bases, and 3 bases stayed unmatched. CDR3 in amino acids: CASSPQGGSNQPQHF. For the CDR3, the DNA is TGTGCCAGCAGCCCACAGGGGGGTAGCAATCAGCCCCAGCATTTT.

The V call is TRBV5-1, the J call TRBJ2-7; a possible D gene is TRBD1 (6 bases). The CDR3 has 12 amino acids. CDR1 and CDR2 (germline): SGHRS, YFSETQ. V was clipped by 0 bases and J by 5 bases, with 6 bases between them. CDR3 loop: CASSLDRDEQYF. CDR3 DNA: TGCGCCAGCAGCTTGGACAGGGACGAGCAGTACTTC.

The chain joins TRBV29-1 to TRBJ1-2; 7 bases agree with TRBD1. Germline assignment: CDR1 SQVTM and CDR2 ANQGSEA. With 3 bases clipped from V and 0 bases from J, the junction kept 7 bases outside the gene matches. The CDR3 is 15 amino acids. Here the CDR3 DNA reads TGCAGCGTTGAGTTAGGGGGCCGAGCTAACTATGGCTACACCTTC. The encoded protein is CSVELGGRANYGYTF.

The chain couples TRBV11-2 to TRBJ2-7, with 9 bases identical to TRBD1. Germline CDR1 SGHAT, CDR2 FQNNGV. The CDR3 covers 18 residues. Losses at the gene ends were 4 bases for V and 3 bases for J; bases not matched to a gene: 16. The chain's CDR3 is CASSYYTVSGTGSYEQYF. The CDR3 DNA reads as TGTGCCAGCAGCTACTACACAGTTTCCGGGACAGGGAGCTACGAGCAGTACTTC.

This chain joins TRBV12-5 and TRBJ2-7, with TRBD1 matching 7 bases. The germline CDR1 and CDR2 sequences are LGHNT and FRNRAP. The CDR3 runs to 19 residues. Germline trimming cut 7 bases from V and 5 bases from J; bases unmatched to any gene: 26. CDR3 region: CASASHTPRKQGEHNEQYF. Here the CDR3 DNA reads TGTGCTAGTGCCTCCCACACACCAAGAAAGCAGGGGGAACATAACGAGCAGTACTTC.

The V call is TRBV15, the J call TRBJ2-3; D may be TRBD2 (5 bases). CDR1 LNHNV and CDR2 YYDKDF come from the germline V gene (reference sequence). The CDR3 length is 15 residues. V was clipped by 3 bases and J by 3 bases, with 13 bases between them. CDR3 amino acids: CATSRAGEQTDTQYF. The CDR3 nucleotides are TGTGCCACCAGCAGGGCCGGGGAACAGACAGATACGCAGTATTTT.

The chain employs TRBV13 and TRBJ1-5; 8 nucleotides match TRBD1. The CDR3 runs 13 residues. Germline-derived CDR1 and CDR2 are PRHDT and FYEKMQ (reference sequence). The trim removed 4 bases at V and 8 bases at J, leaving 4 bases unmatched. CDR3 bases: TGTGCCAGCAGCTGGGGACAGGACAAGCCCCAGCATTTT. Residues: CASSWGQDKPQHF.

The chain recombines TRBV3-1 (or the pseudogene TRBV3-2) with TRBJ1-2, with TRBD1 matching over 8 bases. Germline V gene sequence: CDR1 LGHDT, CDR2 YNNKEL (reference sequence). The CDR3 consists of 13 residues. V shed 4 bases and J 8 bases; nucleotides not matched to a gene: 6. The CDR3 protein is CASSPQGASGYTF. CDR3 nucleotides: TGTGCCAGCAGCCCTCAGGGGGCGTCGGGCTACACCTTC.

This chain connects TRBV5-6 to TRBJ1-6, with D maybe TRBD1 (5 bases). Germline loops: CDR1 SGHDT, CDR2 YYEEEE. Trimming cost V 6 bases and J 5 bases, with 15 bases left between them. The CDR3 is made up of 15 amino acids. CDR3 coding DNA: TGTGCCAGCATGGGGGGACGGACTAATAATTCACCCCTCCACTTT. This translates into CASMGGRTNNSPLHF.

The chain combines TRBV3-1 (or the pseudogene TRBV3-2) with TRBJ1-1; D is ambiguous. The CDR3 is 15 residues long. V lost 0 bases, J lost 3 bases, and 11 bases lay in between. Germline-derived CDR1 and CDR2 are LGHDT and YNNKEL (reference sequence). In DNA, the CDR3 is TGTGCCAGCAGCCAAGATTCCTGGGGAGACACTGAAGCTTTCTTT. It yields the protein CASSQDSWGDTEAFF.

The chain has TRBV6-2 or TRBV6-3 and TRBJ1-2; the D is unclear. The CDR3 spans 17 residues. The V gene lost 2 bases and the J gene lost 3 bases, with 19 bases spanning the gap. Per germline, CDR1 MNHEY and CDR2 SVGEGT. For the CDR3, the DNA is TGTGCCAGCAGTTACGGGGAGGCTTACAGACGAGACTATGGCTACACCTTC. Its translation is CASSYGEAYRRDYGYTF.

This chain joins TRBV5-1 and TRBJ2-1, with D maybe TRBD1 (6 bases). V dropped 5 bases and J dropped 6 bases, with 12 bases sitting between them. From germline, CDR1 is SGHRS and CDR2 YFSETQ. The length of the CDR3 is 13 residues. As DNA, the CDR3 is TGCGCCAGCAGTACAGGGTCGGGCAATGAGCAGTTCTTC. Translation: CASSTGSGNEQFF.

For this clone: Within the sample, other DNA sequences also encode this same CDR3. The chain employs TRBV3-1 (or the pseudogene TRBV3-2) and TRBJ2-3; D is undetermined. The CDR3 extends over 13 amino acids. With 0 bases removed from V and 5 bases from J, the gap between germline ends came to 6 bases. CDR1 and CDR2 (germline): LGHDT, YNNKEL (reference sequence). In DNA, the CDR3 is TGTGCCAGCAGCCAAGATCGAGGAGATACGCAGTATTTT. This sequence encodes CASSQDRGDTQYF.

CDR3 coding DNA: TGTGCCACCAGTGATGAGGGGGCGGAACAGCCCCAGCATTTT. Translated: CATSDEGAEQPQHF. J is TRBJ1-5 and V is TRBV24-1, with TRBD1 matching over 7 bases. V trimming: 3 bases; J trimming: 7 bases; junction bases outside the gene matches: 5. CDR1 is KGHDR, CDR2 SFDVKD, per germline. The length of the CDR3 is 14 residues.

CDR3 coding DNA: TGTGCCAGCAGCGTGACCGGGACAGCACGTAATGAGCAGTTCTTC. This sequence encodes CASSVTGTARNEQFF. The chain recombines TRBV9 with TRBJ2-1, with TRBD1 matching over 7 bases. The V gene end was trimmed by 2 bases and the J gene end by 7 bases; junction bases not matched to a gene: 9. The CDR3 spans 15 residues. The germline V gene has CDR1 SGDLS and CDR2 YYNGEE.

The chain uses TRBV12-3 or TRBV12-4 and TRBJ1-6; D is possibly TRBD1 (6 bases). CDR3 length: 13 residues. V lost 5 bases to trimming and J lost 8 bases, with 10 bases between them. The CDR3 coding sequence is TGTGCCAGCAGTAGGGGGGGGGATTCACCCCTCCACTTT. It specifies CASSRGGDSPLHF.

V is TRBV5-4 and J is TRBJ1-4; 10 positions match TRBD1. Germline CDR1 SGHNT, CDR2 YYREEE (reference sequence). The CDR3 spans 14 residues. V gave up 4 bases and J gave up 7 bases; unmatched junction bases: 4. Here the CDR3 reads CASSVDRGGEKLFF. The CDR3 nucleotides read TGTGCCAGCAGCGTGGACAGGGGGGGTGAAAAACTGTTTTTT.

This chain links TRBV19 with TRBJ2-5; a weak D match, TRBD1 (5 bases). Germline V CDR1 and CDR2: LNHDA, SQIVND (reference sequence). The length of the CDR3 is 14 residues. Trimming took 0 bases from V and 4 from J, leaving 9 bases between them. The CDR3: CASSIEGALETQYF. In DNA, the CDR3 is TGTGCCAGTAGTATAGAAGGGGCTCTAGAGACCCAGTACTTC.

The V and J genes are TRBV28 and TRBJ1-2; a weak D match, TRBD1 (6 bases). This CDR3 spans 13 amino acids. Germline V gene sequence: CDR1 MDHEN, CDR2 SYDVKM. V gave up 11 bases and J gave up 4 bases, with 17 bases separating them. Written as DNA, the CDR3 is TGTGCCTCAAGGGACACCCAGATCTATGGCTACACCTTC. Its protein product is CASRDTQIYGYTF.

The V and J genes are TRBV28 and TRBJ1-3; TRBD1 aligns across 7 bases. The V and J ends lost 5 bases and 4 bases, in that order; junction bases with no gene match: 8. The CDR3 has 15 residues. In germline, CDR1 is MDHEN, CDR2 SYDVKM. CDR3 sequence (DNA): TGTGCCAGCAGTCTCTCGACAGGGATCGGAAACACCATATATTTT. Encoded protein: CASSLSTGIGNTIYF.

The chain has TRBV19 and TRBJ1-6, with D perhaps TRBD1 (6 bases). V was cut by 5 bases and J by 5 bases, with 10 bases left in between. Germline V CDR1 and CDR2: LNHDA, SQIVND (reference sequence). This CDR3 spans 14 amino acids. The CDR3 DNA follows: TGTGCCAGTAGTCCCCGGGACAATAATTCACCCCTCCACTTT. Amino acid sequence: CASSPRDNNSPLHF.